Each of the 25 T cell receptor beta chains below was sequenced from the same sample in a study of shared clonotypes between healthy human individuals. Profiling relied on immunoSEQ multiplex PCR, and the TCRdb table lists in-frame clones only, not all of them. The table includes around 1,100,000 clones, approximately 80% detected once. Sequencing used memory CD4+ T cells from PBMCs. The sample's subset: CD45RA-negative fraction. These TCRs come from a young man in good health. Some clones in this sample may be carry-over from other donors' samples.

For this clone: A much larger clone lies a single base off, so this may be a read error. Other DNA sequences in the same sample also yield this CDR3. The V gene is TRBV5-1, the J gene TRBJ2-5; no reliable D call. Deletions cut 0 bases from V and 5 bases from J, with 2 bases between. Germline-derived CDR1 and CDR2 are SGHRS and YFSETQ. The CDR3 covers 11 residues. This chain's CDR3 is CASSLAETQYF. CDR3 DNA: TGCGCCAGCAGCTTGGCCGAGACCCAGTACTTC.

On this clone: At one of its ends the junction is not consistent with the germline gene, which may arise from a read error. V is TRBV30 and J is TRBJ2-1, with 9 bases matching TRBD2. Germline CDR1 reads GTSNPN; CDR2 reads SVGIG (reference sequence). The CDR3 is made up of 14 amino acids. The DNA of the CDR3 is TGTGCCTGGGACGACCAGGTTTTTGCGGGAGGGCCGGTCTTC. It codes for CAWDDQVFAGGPVF.

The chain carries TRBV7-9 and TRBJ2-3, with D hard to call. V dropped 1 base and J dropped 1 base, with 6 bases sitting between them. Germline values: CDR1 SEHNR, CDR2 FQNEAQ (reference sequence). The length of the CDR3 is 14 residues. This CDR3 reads CASSLGSGTDTQYF. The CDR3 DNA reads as TGTGCCAGCAGCTTAGGGAGCGGCACAGATACGCAGTATTTT.

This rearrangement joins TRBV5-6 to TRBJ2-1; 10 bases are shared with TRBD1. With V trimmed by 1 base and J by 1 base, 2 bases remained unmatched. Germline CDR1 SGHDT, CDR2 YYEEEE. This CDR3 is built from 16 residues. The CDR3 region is CASSLQGQGSYNEQFF. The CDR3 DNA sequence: TGTGCCAGCAGCTTGCAGGGACAGGGGTCCTACAATGAGCAGTTCTTC.

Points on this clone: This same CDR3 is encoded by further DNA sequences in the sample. The CDR3 DNA reads TGTGCCAGCAGCTTAGGTAGTGGGTATGGCTACACCTTC. Its translation: CASSLGSGYGYTF. This chain connects TRBV7-9 to TRBJ1-2; D is undetermined. This CDR3 region has 13 residues. Trimming stripped 1 base from V and 5 bases from J, with 8 bases between. Germline CDR1 SEHNR, CDR2 FQNEAQ (reference sequence).

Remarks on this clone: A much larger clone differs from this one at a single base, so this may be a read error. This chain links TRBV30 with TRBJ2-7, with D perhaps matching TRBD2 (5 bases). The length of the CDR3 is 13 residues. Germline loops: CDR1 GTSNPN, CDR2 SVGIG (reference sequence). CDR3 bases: TGTGCCTGGAGTGTCCCGGAGGCCTACGGGCAGTACTTC. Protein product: CAWSVPEAYGQYF.

The CDR3 coding sequence is TGTGCCAGCAGCTTTCAGCGGTACACTGAAGCTTTCTTT. This codes for CASSFQRYTEAFF. The rearrangement uses TRBV11-1 and TRBJ1-1; D is unclear. V was clipped by 3 bases and J by 3 bases, with 8 bases between them. The CDR3 is made up of 13 amino acids. From germline, CDR1 is SGHAT and CDR2 FQDESV (reference sequence). Full variable domain (outside the CDR3, taken from reference TRBV11-1 and TRBJ1-1): EAEVAQSPRYKITEKSQAVAFWCDPISGHATLYWYRQILGQGPELLVQFQDESVVDDSQLPKDRFSAERLKGVDSTLKIQPAELGDSAMYLCASSFQRYTEAFFGQGTRLTVV.

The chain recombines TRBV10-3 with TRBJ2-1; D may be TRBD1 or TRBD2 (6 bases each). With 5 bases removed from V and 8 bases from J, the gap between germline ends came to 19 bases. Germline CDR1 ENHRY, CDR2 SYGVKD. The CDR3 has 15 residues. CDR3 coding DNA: TGTGCCATCAGTACGGGGGCGGCTAGTTTTGATGAGCAGTTCTTC. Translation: CAISTGAASFDEQFF.

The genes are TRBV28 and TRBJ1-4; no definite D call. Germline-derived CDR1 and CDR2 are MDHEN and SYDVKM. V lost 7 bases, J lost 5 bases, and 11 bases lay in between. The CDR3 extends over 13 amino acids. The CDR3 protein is CASNSRWNEKLFF. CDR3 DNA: TGTGCCAGCAACAGCAGATGGAATGAAAAACTGTTTTTT. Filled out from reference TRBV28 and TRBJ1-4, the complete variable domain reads DVKVTQSSRYLVKRTGEKVFLECVQDMDHENMFWYRQDPGLGLRLIYFSYDVKMKEKGDIPEGYSVSREKKERFSLILESASTNQTSMYLCASNSRWNEKLFFGSGTQLSVL.

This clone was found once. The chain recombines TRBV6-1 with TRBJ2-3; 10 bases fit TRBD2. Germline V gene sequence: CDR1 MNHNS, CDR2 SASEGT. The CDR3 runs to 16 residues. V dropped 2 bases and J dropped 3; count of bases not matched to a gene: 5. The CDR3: CASSESWTSGTDTQYF. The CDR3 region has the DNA TGTGCCAGCAGTGAATCGTGGACTAGCGGAACAGATACGCAGTATTTT.

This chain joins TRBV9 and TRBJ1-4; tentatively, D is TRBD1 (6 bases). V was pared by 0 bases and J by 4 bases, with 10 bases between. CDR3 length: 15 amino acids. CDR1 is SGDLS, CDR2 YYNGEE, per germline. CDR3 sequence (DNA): TGTGCCAGCAGCGTAGCCGGGGGCTATAATGAAAAACTGTTTTTT. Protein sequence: CASSVAGGYNEKLFF.

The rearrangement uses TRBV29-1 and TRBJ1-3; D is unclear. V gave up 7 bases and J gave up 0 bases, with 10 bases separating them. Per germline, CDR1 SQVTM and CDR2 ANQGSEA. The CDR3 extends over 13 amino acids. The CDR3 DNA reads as TGCAGCGCCCTACAGAGCTCTGGAAACACCATATATTTT. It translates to CSALQSSGNTIYF.

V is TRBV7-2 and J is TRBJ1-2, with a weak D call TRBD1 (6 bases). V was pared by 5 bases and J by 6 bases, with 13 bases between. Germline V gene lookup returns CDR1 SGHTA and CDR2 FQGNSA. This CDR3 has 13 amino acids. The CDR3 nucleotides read TGTGCCAGCAGCCCAGACAGGCGTAATGGCTACACCTTC. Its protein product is CASSPDRRNGYTF.

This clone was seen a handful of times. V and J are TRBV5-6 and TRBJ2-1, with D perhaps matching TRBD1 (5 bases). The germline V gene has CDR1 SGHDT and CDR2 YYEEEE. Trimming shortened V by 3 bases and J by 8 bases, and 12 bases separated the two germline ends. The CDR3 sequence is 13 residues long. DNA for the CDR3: TGTGCCAGCAGCTGGGGCCTCAGGGATGAGCAGTTCTTC. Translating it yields CASSWGLRDEQFF.

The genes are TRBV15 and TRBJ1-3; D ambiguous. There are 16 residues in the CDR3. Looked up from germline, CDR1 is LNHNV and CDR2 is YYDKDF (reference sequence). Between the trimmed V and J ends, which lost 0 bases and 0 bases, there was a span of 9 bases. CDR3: CATSRDRAGSGNTIYF. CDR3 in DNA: TGTGCCACCAGCAGAGATAGGGCAGGCTCTGGAAACACCATATATTTT.

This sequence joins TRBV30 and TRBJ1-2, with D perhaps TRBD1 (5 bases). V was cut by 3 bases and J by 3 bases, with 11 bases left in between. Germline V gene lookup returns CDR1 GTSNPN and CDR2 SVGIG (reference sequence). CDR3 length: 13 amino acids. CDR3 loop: CAWRAGKDYGYTF. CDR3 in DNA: TGTGCCTGGAGGGCAGGGAAGGACTATGGCTACACCTTC.

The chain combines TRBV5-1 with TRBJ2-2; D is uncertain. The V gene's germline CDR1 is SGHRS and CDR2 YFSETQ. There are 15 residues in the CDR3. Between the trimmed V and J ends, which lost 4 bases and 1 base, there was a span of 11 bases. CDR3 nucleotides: TGCGCCAGCAGCACGGACGGCCAGAACACCGGGGAGCTGTTTTTT. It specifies CASSTDGQNTGELFF.

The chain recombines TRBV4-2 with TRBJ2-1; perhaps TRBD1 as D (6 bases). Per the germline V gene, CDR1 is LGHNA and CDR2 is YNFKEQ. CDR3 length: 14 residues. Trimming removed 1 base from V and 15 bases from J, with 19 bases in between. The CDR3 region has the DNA TGTGCCAGCAGCCAAGGGACAGCAACCCTCACGCCGTTCTTC. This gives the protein CASSQGTATLTPFF.

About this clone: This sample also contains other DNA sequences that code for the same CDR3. CDR3 sequence (DNA): TGTGCCAGCAGCCTCAGCGACTACAATGAGCAGTTCTTC. This translates into CASSLSDYNEQFF. The rearrangement joins TRBV7-3 to TRBJ2-1; the D is unclear. The CDR3 covers 13 residues. Germline CDR1 reads SGHTA; CDR2 reads FQGTGA. Trimming left V 5 bases short and J 3 bases short, with 8 bases between.

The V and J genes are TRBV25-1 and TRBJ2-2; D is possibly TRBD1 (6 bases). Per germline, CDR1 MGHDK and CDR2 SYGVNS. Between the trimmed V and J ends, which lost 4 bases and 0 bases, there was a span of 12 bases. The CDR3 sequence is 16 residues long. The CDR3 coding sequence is TGTGCCAGCAGTGGACAGGACCACTCGAACACCGGGGAGCTGTTTTTT. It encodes CASSGQDHSNTGELFF.

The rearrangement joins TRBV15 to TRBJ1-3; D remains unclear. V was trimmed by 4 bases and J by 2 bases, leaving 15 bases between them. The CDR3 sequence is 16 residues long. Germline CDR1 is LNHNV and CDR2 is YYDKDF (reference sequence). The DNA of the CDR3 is TGTGCCACCAGCACCCGCGATCGGGGTGCTGGAAACACCATATATTTT. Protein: CATSTRDRGAGNTIYF. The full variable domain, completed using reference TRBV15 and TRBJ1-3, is DAMVIQNPRYQVTQFGKPVTLSCSQTLNHNVMYWYQQKSSQAPKLLFHYYDKDFNNEADTPDNFQSRRPNTSFCFLDIRSPGLGDTAMYLCATSTRDRGAGNTIYFGEGSWLTVV.

The CDR3 reads CASTPIGLPGTGELFF. The CDR3 DNA follows: TGCGCCAGCACACCCATCGGGCTGCCGGGCACCGGGGAGCTGTTTTTT. This chain uses TRBV4-1 with TRBJ2-2; D is unclear. V gave up 7 bases and J gave up 4 bases, with 19 bases separating them. Germline V CDR1 and CDR2: MGHRA, YSYEKL. This CDR3 is 16 amino acids long.

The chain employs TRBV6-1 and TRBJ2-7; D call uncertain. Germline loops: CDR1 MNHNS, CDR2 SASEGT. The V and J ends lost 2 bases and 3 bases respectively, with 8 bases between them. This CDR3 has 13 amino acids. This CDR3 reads CASSELKFYEQYF. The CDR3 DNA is TGTGCCAGCAGTGAACTGAAATTCTACGAGCAGTACTTC.

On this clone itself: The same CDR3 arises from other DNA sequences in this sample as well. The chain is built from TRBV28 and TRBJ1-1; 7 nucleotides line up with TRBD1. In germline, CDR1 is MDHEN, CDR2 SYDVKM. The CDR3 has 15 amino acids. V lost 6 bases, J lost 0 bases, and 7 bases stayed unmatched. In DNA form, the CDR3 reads TGTGCCAGCAGCCTCCCGGGACAGTTGAACACTGAAGCTTTCTTT. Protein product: CASSLPGQLNTEAFF.

This CDR3 reads CASSAGTGFSNQPQHF. CDR3 sequence (DNA): TGTGCCAGCAGCGCCGGGACAGGGTTCAGCAATCAGCCCCAGCATTTT. The genes are TRBV11-2 and TRBJ1-5; 9 bases fit TRBD1. J lost 1 base, V lost 5 bases, and 6 bases had no gene match. The CDR3 loop spans 16 amino acids. The germline gives CDR1 SGHAT, CDR2 FQNNGV.